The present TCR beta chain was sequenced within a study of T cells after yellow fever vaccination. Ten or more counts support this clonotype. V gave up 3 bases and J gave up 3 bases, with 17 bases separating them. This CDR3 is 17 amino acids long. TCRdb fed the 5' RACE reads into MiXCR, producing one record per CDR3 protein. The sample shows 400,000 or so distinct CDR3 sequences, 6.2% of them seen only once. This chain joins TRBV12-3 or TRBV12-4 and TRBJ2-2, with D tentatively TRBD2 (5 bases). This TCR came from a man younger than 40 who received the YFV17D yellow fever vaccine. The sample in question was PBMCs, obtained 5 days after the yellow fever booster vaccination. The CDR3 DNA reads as TGTGCCAGCAGTTTTCGTTTCACTAGTAGAGACACCGGGGAGCTGTTTTTT. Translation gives CASSFRFTSRDTGELFF.